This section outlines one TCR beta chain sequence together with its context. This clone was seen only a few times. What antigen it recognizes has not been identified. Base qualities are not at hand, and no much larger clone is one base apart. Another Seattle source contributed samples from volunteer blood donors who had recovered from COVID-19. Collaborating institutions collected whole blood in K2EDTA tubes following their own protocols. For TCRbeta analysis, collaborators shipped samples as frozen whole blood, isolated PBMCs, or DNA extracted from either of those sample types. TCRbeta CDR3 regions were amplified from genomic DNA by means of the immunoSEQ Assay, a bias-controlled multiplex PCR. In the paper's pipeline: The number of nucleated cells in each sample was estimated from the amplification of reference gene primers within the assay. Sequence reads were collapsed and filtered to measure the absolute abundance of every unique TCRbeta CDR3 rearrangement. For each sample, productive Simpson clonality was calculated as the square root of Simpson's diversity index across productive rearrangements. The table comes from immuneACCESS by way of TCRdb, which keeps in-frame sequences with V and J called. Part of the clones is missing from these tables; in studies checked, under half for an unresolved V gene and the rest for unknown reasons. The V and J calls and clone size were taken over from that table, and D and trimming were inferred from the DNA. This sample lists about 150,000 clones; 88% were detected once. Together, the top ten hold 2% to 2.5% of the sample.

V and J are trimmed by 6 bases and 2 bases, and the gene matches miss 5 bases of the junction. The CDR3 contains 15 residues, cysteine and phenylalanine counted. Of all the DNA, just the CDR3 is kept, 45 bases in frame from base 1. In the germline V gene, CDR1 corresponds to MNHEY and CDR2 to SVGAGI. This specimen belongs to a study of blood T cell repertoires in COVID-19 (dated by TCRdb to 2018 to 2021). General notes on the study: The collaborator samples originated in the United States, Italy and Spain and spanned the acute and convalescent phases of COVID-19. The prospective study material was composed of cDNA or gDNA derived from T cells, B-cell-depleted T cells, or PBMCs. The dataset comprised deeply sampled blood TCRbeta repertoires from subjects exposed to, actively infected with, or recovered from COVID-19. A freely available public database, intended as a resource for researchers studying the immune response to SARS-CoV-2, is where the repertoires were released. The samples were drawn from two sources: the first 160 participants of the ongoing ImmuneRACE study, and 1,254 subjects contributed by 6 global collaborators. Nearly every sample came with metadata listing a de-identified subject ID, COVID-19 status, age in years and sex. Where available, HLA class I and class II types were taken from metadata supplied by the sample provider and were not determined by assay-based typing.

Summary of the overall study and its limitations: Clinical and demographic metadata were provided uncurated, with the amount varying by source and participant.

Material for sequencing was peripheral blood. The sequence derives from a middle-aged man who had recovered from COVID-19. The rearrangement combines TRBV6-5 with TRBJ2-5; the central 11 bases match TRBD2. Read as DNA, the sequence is TGTGCCAGCAGCGCCCTAGCGGGGGGACAAGAGACCCAGTACTTC. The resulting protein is CASSALAGGQETQYF.